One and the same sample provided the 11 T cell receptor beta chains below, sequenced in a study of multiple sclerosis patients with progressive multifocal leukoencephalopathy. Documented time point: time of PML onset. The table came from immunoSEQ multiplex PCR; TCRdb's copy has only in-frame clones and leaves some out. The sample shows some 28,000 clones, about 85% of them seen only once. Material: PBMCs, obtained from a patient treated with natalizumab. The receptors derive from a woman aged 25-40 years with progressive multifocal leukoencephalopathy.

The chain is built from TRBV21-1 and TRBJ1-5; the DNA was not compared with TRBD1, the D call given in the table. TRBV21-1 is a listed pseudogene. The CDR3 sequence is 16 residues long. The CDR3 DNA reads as TGTGCCAGCAACCGTGGACAGGGGGCTAGCAATCAGCCCCAGCATTTT. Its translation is CASNRGQGASNQPQHF.

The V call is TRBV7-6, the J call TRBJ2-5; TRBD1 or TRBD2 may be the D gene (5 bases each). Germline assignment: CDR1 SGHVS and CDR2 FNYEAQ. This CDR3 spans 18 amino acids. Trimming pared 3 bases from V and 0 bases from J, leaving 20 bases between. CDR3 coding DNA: TGTGCCAGCAGCTTTGGGAGACCTACGGGACGGTACCAAGAGACCCAGTACTTC. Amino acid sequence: CASSFGRPTGRYQETQYF.

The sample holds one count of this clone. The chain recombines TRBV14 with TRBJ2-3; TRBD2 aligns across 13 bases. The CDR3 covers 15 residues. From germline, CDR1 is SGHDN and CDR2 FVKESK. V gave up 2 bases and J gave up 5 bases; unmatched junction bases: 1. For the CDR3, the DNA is TGTGCCAGCAGCCAAACTAGCGGGAGGGGAGATACGCAGTATTTT. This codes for CASSQTSGRGDTQYF.

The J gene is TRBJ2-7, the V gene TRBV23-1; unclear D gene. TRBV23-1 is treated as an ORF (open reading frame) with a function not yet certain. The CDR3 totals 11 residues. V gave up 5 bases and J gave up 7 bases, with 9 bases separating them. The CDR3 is CASSEFPEQYF. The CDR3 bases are TGCGCCAGCAGTGAATTCCCGGAGCAGTACTTC.

The CDR3 DNA is TGTGCCAGTAGTCCCTGGGACGGTCCCCAGCATTTT. Its translation: CASSPWDGPQHF. The rearrangement joins TRBV19 to TRBJ1-5, with D possibly matching TRBD1 (5 bases). Trimming pared 5 bases from V and 10 bases from J, leaving 12 bases between. Germline V lookup: CDR1 LNHDA, CDR2 SQIVND (reference sequence). The CDR3 contains 12 residues.

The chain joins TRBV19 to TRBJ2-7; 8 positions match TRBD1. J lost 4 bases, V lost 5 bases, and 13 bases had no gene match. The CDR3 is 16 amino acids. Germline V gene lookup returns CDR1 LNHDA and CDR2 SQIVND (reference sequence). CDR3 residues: CASSRGGGQEIYEQYF. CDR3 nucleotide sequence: TGTGCCAGTAGTCGAGGTGGGGGACAGGAGATTTACGAGCAGTACTTC.

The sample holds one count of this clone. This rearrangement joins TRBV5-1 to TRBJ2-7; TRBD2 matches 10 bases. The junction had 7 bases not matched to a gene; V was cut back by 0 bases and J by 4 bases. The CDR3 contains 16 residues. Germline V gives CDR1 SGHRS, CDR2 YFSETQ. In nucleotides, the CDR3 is TGCGCCAGCAGCTTGGAGCCTGCTAGCGGGGGATACGAGCAGTACTTC. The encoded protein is CASSLEPASGGYEQYF. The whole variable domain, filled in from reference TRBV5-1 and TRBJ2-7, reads KAGVTQTPRYLIKTRGQQVTLSCSPISGHRSVSWYQQTPGQGLQFLFEYFSETQRNKGNFPGRFSGRQFSNSRSEMNVSTLELGDSALYLCASSLEPASGGYEQYFGPGTRLTVT.

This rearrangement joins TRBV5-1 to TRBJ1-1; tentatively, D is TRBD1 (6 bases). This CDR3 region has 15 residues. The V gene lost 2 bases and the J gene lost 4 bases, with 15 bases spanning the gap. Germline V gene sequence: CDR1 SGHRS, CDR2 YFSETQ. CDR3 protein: CASSLEGQAFTEAFF. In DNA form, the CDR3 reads TGCGCCAGCAGCTTAGAGGGACAAGCCTTCACTGAAGCTTTCTTT.

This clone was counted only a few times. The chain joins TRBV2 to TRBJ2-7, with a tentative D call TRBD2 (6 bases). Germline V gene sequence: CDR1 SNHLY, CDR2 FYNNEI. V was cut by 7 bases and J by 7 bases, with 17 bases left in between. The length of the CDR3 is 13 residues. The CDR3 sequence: CASNPIGGGEQYF. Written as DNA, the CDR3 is TGTGCCAGCAACCCAATCGGGGGTGGGGAGCAGTACTTC.

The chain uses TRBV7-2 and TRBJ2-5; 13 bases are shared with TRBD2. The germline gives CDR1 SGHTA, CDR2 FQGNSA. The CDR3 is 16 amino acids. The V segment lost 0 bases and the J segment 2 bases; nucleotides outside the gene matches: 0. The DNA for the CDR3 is TGTGCCAGCAGCTTAGCACTAGCGGGGGGGCAAGAGACCCAGTACTTC. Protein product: CASSLALAGGQETQYF.

The CDR3 DNA follows: TGTGCCAGCAGTTTAACCGGGACAGGGGTCGCCGGTCAGCAGTACTTC. This translates into CASSLTGTGVAGQQYF. The V gene is TRBV28, the J gene TRBJ2-7, with TRBD1 matching 10 bases. Germline V gene sequence: CDR1 MDHEN, CDR2 SYDVKM. The CDR3 is made up of 16 amino acids. Trimming removed 2 bases from V and 8 bases from J; junction bases left unmatched: 12.